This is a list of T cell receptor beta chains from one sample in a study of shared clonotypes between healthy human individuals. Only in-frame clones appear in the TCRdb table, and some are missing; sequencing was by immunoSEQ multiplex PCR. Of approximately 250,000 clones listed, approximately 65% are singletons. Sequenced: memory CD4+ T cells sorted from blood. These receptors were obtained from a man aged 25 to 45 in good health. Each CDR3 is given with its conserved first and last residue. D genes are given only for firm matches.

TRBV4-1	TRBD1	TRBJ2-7	CASSHRGDRIIYEQYF
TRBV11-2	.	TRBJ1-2	CASSSATRAQGYTF
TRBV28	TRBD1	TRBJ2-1	CASRQGALNEQFF
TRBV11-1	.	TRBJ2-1	CASSLEVGSLDEQFF
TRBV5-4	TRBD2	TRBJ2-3	CASSVAGGTDTQYF
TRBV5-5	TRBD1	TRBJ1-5	CASSRQGGNQPQHF
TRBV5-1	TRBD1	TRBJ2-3	CASSSEDRGADTQYF
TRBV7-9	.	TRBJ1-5	CASSRGGNQPQHF
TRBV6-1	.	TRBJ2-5	CASSSRTTQETQYF
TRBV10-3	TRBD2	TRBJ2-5	CAIKNRAGGNQETQYF
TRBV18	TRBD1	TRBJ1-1	CASSGTAEAFF
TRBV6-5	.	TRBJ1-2	CASSYDRNYGYTF
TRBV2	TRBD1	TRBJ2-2	CASLPGQGAAGELFF
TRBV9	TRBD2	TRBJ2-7	CASSVYGLAGEAVGHEQYF
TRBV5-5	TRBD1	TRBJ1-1	CASSTDGQGKTAFF
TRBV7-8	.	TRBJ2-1	CASSLGVTYNEQFF
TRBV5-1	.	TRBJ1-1	CASSLLGNTEAFF
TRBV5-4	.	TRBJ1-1	CASSPNPGISEAFF
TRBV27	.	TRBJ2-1	CASRGRGSYNEQFF
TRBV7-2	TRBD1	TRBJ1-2	CASSVGGTGYYGYTF
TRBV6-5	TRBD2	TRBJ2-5	CASSATSSFLETQYF
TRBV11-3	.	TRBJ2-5	CASSLSGMGGETQYF
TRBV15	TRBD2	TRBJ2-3	CATGAGGDTQYF
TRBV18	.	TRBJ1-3	CASSPYGTQGGSGNTIYF
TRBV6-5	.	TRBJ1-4	CAVRKGLNEKLFF
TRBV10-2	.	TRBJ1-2	CASTGANYGYTF
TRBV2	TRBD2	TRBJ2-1	CASSESGSSYNEQFF
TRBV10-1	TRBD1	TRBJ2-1	CASSNRGLNNEQFF
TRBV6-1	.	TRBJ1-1	CASSEGPGTEAFF
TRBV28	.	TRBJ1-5	CASSLAGSNQPQHF
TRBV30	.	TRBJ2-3	CAWSVRQGTDTQYF
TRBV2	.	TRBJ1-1	CAGRLIPNTEAFF
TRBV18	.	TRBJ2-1	CASSPPSGEQFF
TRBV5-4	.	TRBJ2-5	CASSPREKETQYF
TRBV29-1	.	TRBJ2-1	CSVLRGQVNNEQFF
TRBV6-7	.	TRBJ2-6	CASSLTSRLQSRANVLTF
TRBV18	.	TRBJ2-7	CASSPSGFISYEQYF
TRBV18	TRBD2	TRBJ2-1	CASSPQGGRELNEQFF
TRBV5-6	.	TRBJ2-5	CASSAVGGGVAQETQYF
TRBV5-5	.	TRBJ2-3	CASSLDPSTDTQYF
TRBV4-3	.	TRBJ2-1	CASSQEWGRSSYNEQFF
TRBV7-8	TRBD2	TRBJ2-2	CASSLGLAGSGGELFF
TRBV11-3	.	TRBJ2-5	CASSFSLWSQETQYF
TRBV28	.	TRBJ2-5	CASGDRVQETQYF
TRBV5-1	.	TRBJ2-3	CASSLVGAPGTDTQYF
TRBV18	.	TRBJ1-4	CASSPVMATNEKLFF
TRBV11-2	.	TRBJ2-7	CASSLDHGIQISSYEQYF
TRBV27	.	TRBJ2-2	CASSYGVRNTGELFF
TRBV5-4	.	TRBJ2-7	CASSFGRDRDYEQYF
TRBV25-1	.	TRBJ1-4	CASSEYGADNEKLFF
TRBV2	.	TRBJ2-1	CASSVDLSSYNEQFF
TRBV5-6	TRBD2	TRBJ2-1	CASSLRGGSSYNEQFF
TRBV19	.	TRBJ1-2	CASSEGGSYGYTF
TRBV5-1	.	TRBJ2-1	CASTRDSYNEQFF
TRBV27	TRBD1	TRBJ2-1	CASSLNRGRPFF
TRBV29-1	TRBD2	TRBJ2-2	CSVESRTSGAGELFF
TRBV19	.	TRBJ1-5	CASTEGYQPQHF
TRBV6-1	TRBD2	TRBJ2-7	CASSLQGGRAYEQYF